Each of the 28 T cell receptor beta chains below was sequenced from the same sample in a study of cytomegalovirus exposure and HLA in healthy donors (dated by TCRdb to 2016 to 2017). Libraries were built with the immunoSEQ multiplex PCR assay. For the multiplex PCR, a mixture combining 60 forward primers for TCR Vbeta segments and 13 reverse primers for TCR Jbeta segments was used. TCRdb mirrors the immuneACCESS table, restricted to in-frame sequences. Some clones are absent from its copies; in checked studies, under half trace to an unresolved V gene, and the reason for the others is unknown. This sample has about 120,000 clones in its table, and less than 80% of those were observed once. The top ten clonotypes cover more than 3% of the sample. Sequencing was done on a sample of PBMCs. These receptors originate from a woman in her forties or fifties in good health and CMV-seronegative.

This sequence joins TRBV7-2 and TRBJ1-1; D is uncertain. Between the trimmed V and J ends, which lost 5 bases and 4 bases, there was a span of 8 bases. The CDR3 runs to 12 residues. Per germline, CDR1 SGHTA and CDR2 FQGNSA. The CDR3 is CASSRSGTEAFF. The CDR3 nucleotides are TGTGCCAGCAGCCGGTCCGGCACTGAAGCTTTCTTT.

This clone was found a few times. V usage is TRBV18 and J usage is TRBJ1-2, with 9 bases that match TRBD1. The germline CDR1 and CDR2 sequences are KGHSH and LQKENI. V trimming: 0 bases; J trimming: 6 bases; junction bases outside the gene matches: 2. The CDR3 has 14 residues. The CDR3 DNA follows: TGTGCCAGCTCACCACCGGGACAGGGTAATGGCTACACCTTC. Translating it yields CASSPPGQGNGYTF.

J is TRBJ2-2 and V is TRBV11-2; the D gene is possibly TRBD1 (5 bases). V lost 10 bases and J lost 4, with 13 bases in between. The germline V gene has CDR1 SGHAT and CDR2 FQNNGV. The CDR3 loop spans 13 amino acids. The CDR3 loop reads CANRQLSTGELFF. CDR3 nucleotide sequence: TGTGCCAACCGACAGCTTTCCACCGGGGAGCTGTTTTTT.

This rearrangement joins TRBV10-3 to TRBJ1-5; D unresolved. The CDR3 has 13 amino acids. V was clipped by 6 bases and J by 3 bases, with 9 bases between them. Germline V gene lookup returns CDR1 ENHRY and CDR2 SYGVKD. The CDR3 coding sequence is TGTGCCATCAGAAATGAACTCAATCAGCCCCAGCATTTT. Translating gives CAIRNELNQPQHF.

This clone was found a few times. V and J are TRBV30 and TRBJ2-3; possible D gene TRBD1, 5 bases. V was shortened by 0 bases and J by 0 bases, with 10 bases between the two germline ends. Looked up from germline, CDR1 is GTSNPN and CDR2 is SVGIG (reference sequence). This CDR3 contains 15 residues. The CDR3 here is CAWSVYRSSTDTQYF. The CDR3, as DNA: TGTGCCTGGAGTGTATACAGGTCTAGCACAGATACGCAGTATTTT.

The table lists this clone with a count of one. For the CDR3, the DNA is TGTGCCAGCAGGAAAACCGGGACAGGGTACATCGAAAAACTGTTTTTT. It codes for CASRKTGTGYIEKLFF. The chain uses TRBV7-8 and TRBJ1-4; 9 nucleotides agree with TRBD1. Germline loops: CDR1 SGHVS, CDR2 FQNEAQ. V trimming: 6 bases; J trimming: 8 bases; junction bases outside the gene matches: 13. The CDR3 length is 16 residues.

The chain has TRBV7-9 and TRBJ2-1, with 7 positions matching TRBD1. This CDR3 is built from 14 residues. The V segment lost 4 bases and the J segment 6 bases; nucleotides outside the gene matches: 6. CDR1 SEHNR and CDR2 FQNEAQ come from the germline V gene (reference sequence). CDR3 in amino acids: CASSSYDRANEQFF. CDR3 coding DNA: TGTGCCAGCAGCTCATACGACAGGGCCAATGAGCAGTTCTTC.

J is TRBJ2-3 and V is TRBV2; 11 nucleotides match TRBD2. This CDR3 has 16 amino acids. Trimming at V came to 8 bases and at J to 5 bases, leaving 12 bases not matched to a gene. Germline V gene data show CDR1 as SNHLY and CDR2 as FYNNEI. The CDR3 sequence is CASGLAGSGGGDTQYF. CDR3 DNA sequence: TGTGCCAGCGGACTAGCGGGTTCAGGGGGGGGAGATACGCAGTATTTT.

The chain recombines TRBV19 with TRBJ2-2; 9 bases agree with TRBD1. Germline lookup yields CDR1 LNHDA and CDR2 SQIVND (reference sequence). This CDR3 contains 15 residues. V trimming: 5 bases; J trimming: 9 bases; junction bases outside the gene matches: 10. The CDR3 loop reads CASSSIGQGSWELFF. The CDR3 nucleotides are TGTGCCAGTAGTTCCATCGGACAGGGGAGCTGGGAGCTGTTTTTT.

This chain links TRBV7-9 with TRBJ1-6, with D possibly being TRBD1 (6 bases). Between the trimmed V and J ends, which lost 5 bases and 0 bases, there was a span of 11 bases. This CDR3 comprises 16 residues. In germline, CDR1 is SEHNR, CDR2 FQNEAQ (reference sequence). CDR3 in amino acids: CASSPQGSSYNSPLHF. CDR3 bases: TGTGCCAGCAGCCCCCAGGGGAGCTCCTATAATTCACCCCTCCACTTT.

This clone was detected a few times. The gene calls are TRBV29-1 and TRBJ2-1; D uncertain. V shed 4 bases and J shed 8 bases, with 9 bases lying between them. CDR1 is SQVTM and CDR2 is ANQGSEA in the germline V gene. This CDR3 region has 11 residues. This chain's CDR3 is CSVGIADEQFF. The CDR3 nucleotides read TGCAGCGTTGGTATAGCCGATGAGCAGTTCTTC.

V gene TRBV6-5 combines with J gene TRBJ2-1; 10 nucleotides match TRBD2. CDR1 and CDR2 from the germline V gene are MNHEY and SVGAGI. The V and J ends lost 6 bases and 2 bases, in that order; junction bases with no gene match: 4. The CDR3 loop spans 15 amino acids. For the CDR3, the DNA is TGTGCCAGCAGATTGCTAGCGGGGGCCTACAATGAGCAGTTCTTC. Its protein product is CASRLLAGAYNEQFF.

The chain has TRBV10-3 and TRBJ2-4, with D possibly matching TRBD1 (5 bases). The CDR3 has 15 residues. Germline V gene data show CDR1 as ENHRY and CDR2 as SYGVKD. The V and J ends lost 2 bases and 1 base respectively, with 9 bases between them. CDR3 region: CAISEGAFAKNIQYF. The CDR3 DNA is TGTGCCATCAGTGAGGGGGCCTTCGCCAAAAACATTCAGTACTTC.

The chain is built from TRBV4-1 and TRBJ2-5; weak D call: TRBD2 (7 bases). Trimming stripped 1 base from V and 6 bases from J, with 18 bases between. Germline V gives CDR1 MGHRA, CDR2 YSYEKL. The CDR3 extends over 16 amino acids. The CDR3 DNA reads TGCGCCAGCAGCCAAGGGTGGGAGGGGGTTGCGCAGACCCAGTACTTC. Protein sequence: CASSQGWEGVAQTQYF.

This chain connects TRBV5-6 to TRBJ2-7; D gene uncertain. V was shortened by 0 bases and J by 2 bases, with 6 bases between the two germline ends. The CDR3 spans 13 residues. Per germline, CDR1 SGHDT and CDR2 YYEEEE. The CDR3 sequence is CASSLVGPYEQYF. CDR3 nucleotides: TGTGCCAGCAGCTTGGTGGGCCCCTACGAGCAGTACTTC.

Note on this clone: Other DNA sequences in the same sample also yield this CDR3. The genes are TRBV2 and TRBJ1-3; perhaps TRBD1 as D (6 bases). Trimming took off 6 bases at V and 2 bases at J, with 14 bases between the two ends. The CDR3 sequence is 15 residues long. The germline CDR1 and CDR2 sequences are SNHLY and FYNNEI. The CDR3 sequence: CASSFGQLPGNTIYF. For the CDR3, the DNA is TGTGCCAGCAGCTTCGGACAGCTTCCTGGAAACACCATATATTTT.

The V gene is TRBV9, the J gene TRBJ1-3; D not resolved. V shed 3 bases and J shed 0 bases, with 13 bases lying between them. The germline V gene has CDR1 SGDLS and CDR2 YYNGEE. The CDR3 is 16 residues long. The CDR3 here is CASSAALGSSGNTIYF. DNA of the CDR3: TGTGCCAGCAGCGCGGCTCTTGGGAGCTCTGGAAACACCATATATTTT. Drawing the rest from reference TRBV9 and TRBJ1-3, the complete variable domain is DSGVTQTPKHLITATGQRVTLRCSPRSGDLSVYWYQQSLDQGLQFLIQYYNGEERAKGNILERFSAQQFPDLHSELNLSSLELGDSALYFCASSAALGSSGNTIYFGEGSWLTVV.

The CDR3 coding sequence is TGTGCCAGCATTCGTACGGTAGGGGCTACTGGGGCCAACGTCCTGACTTTC. This sequence encodes CASIRTVGATGANVLTF. This chain joins TRBV2 and TRBJ2-6; maybe TRBD1 (5 bases). The length of the CDR3 is 17 residues. V gave up 7 bases and J gave up 2 bases, with 18 bases separating them. Per germline, CDR1 SNHLY and CDR2 FYNNEI.

This clone has more than one count but fewer than ten. The J gene is TRBJ2-1, the V gene TRBV2; no reliable D call. The germline CDR1 and CDR2 sequences are SNHLY and FYNNEI. The CDR3 has 14 amino acids. Trimming cost V 2 bases and J 3 bases, with 8 bases left between them. This chain's CDR3 is CASSETQNYNEQFF. In DNA form, the CDR3 reads TGTGCCAGCAGTGAAACCCAGAACTACAATGAGCAGTTCTTC.

The chain joins TRBV4-1 to TRBJ2-7; TRBD2 might be the D (6 bases). This CDR3 comprises 13 residues. Germline-derived CDR1 and CDR2 are MGHRA and YSYEKL. V was shortened by 4 bases and J by 4 bases, with 11 bases between the two germline ends. For the CDR3, the DNA is TGCGCCAGCAGCCGACTAGACGGTTACGAGCAGTACTTC. It specifies CASSRLDGYEQYF.

This chain joins TRBV18 and TRBJ2-5; 8 bases agree with TRBD2. Germline CDR1 KGHSH, CDR2 LQKENI. J gave up 5 bases and V 2 bases, and 16 bases lay outside the gene matches. The CDR3 extends over 18 amino acids. The DNA of the CDR3 is TGTGCCAGCTCACCAGACCTCCTTGAGTGGGAGCGGGGGGAGACCCAGTACTTC. It translates to CASSPDLLEWERGETQYF.

The V call is TRBV30, the J call TRBJ2-7; D unresolved. Germline loops: CDR1 GTSNPN, CDR2 SVGIG (reference sequence). Trimming stripped 3 bases from V and 3 bases from J, with 15 bases between. The CDR3 spans 14 residues. CDR3 sequence: CAWSRPPPVYEQYF. As DNA, the CDR3 is TGTGCCTGGAGCCGCCCCCCCCCGGTCTACGAGCAGTACTTC.

This clone appeared a single time. The genes are TRBV18 and TRBJ1-1, with unresolved D. Trimming removed 2 bases from V and 2 bases from J, with 6 bases in between. The V gene's germline CDR1 is KGHSH and CDR2 LQKENI. There are 13 residues in the CDR3. The CDR3 DNA reads as TGTGCCAGCTCACCAGCAGTTAACACTGAAGCTTTCTTT. Encoded protein: CASSPAVNTEAFF.

The chain uses TRBV4-2 and TRBJ1-5; tentative D call: TRBD1 (5 bases). The CDR3 runs to 15 residues. The V end was cut by 1 base, the J end by 7 bases, with 14 bases between. Germline CDR1 LGHNA, CDR2 YNFKEQ. As DNA, the CDR3 is TGTGCCAGCAGCCAAGTCGGGGGGGTAGGCCAGCCCCAGCATTTT. It is translated as CASSQVGGVGQPQHF.

This clone was recorded a few times. The chain uses TRBV4-3 and TRBJ2-3; TRBD2 agrees at 9 bases. The CDR3 totals 16 residues. The V segment lost 2 bases and the J segment 4 bases; nucleotides outside the gene matches: 7. CDR1 and CDR2 from the germline V gene are LGHNA and YSLEER. For the CDR3, the DNA is TGCGCCAGCAGCCAAATTGCTAGCGGGGAAGCAGATACGCAGTATTTT. Translating it yields CASSQIASGEADTQYF.

The rearrangement joins TRBV4-2 to TRBJ2-3, with 11 bases lining up with TRBD2. Trimming removed 1 base from V and 3 bases from J; junction bases left unmatched: 9. Germline values: CDR1 LGHNA, CDR2 YNFKEQ. This CDR3 contains 18 residues. CDR3 DNA: TGTGCCAGCAGCCAAGGTCGATCAGTAGCGGGGGGGACAGATACGCAGTATTTT. This encodes CASSQGRSVAGGTDTQYF.

V is TRBV19 and J is TRBJ1-4; D is undetermined. V lost 5 bases, J lost 3 bases, and 10 bases lay in between. Germline V gene data show CDR1 as LNHDA and CDR2 as SQIVND (reference sequence). CDR3 size: 14 residues. The CDR3, as DNA: TGTGCCAGTAGTGCGCGCGCCTCTAATGAAAAACTGTTTTTT. Encoded protein: CASSARASNEKLFF.

V and J are TRBV4-2 and TRBJ2-3; TRBD2 aligns across 10 bases. This CDR3 spans 19 amino acids. Germline lookup yields CDR1 LGHNA and CDR2 YNFKEQ. V was clipped by 1 base and J by 2 bases; unmatched bases: 12. The CDR3 coding sequence is TGTGCCAGCAGCCAAGGCCTTGCTCTAGCGGGAGTCGTCACAGATACGCAGTATTTT. Translation gives CASSQGLALAGVVTDTQYF.